A single sample is the source of the 30 T cell receptor beta chains below, sequenced in a study of blood T cell repertoires in COVID-19 (dated by TCRdb to about 2020). Receptors were amplified or captured by the immunoSEQ multiplex PCR assay. In TCRdb, the immuneACCESS table is reduced to in-frame sequences with V and J assigned. These tables do not hold every clone; where another copy was compared, an unresolved V gene accounts for under half, and the others remain unexplained. Here the sample has around 170,000 clones; around 90% occur a single time. Together, the top ten hold around 25% of the sample. The sample consisted of peripheral blood. Receptor source: a man aged 60 to 69 with acute or convalescent COVID-19.

This sequence joins TRBV7-6 and TRBJ2-3, with 8 bases matching TRBD2. CDR1 is SGHVS, CDR2 FNYEAQ, per germline. V shed 6 bases and J 0 bases; nucleotides not matched to a gene: 5. There are 15 residues in the CDR3. In nucleotides, the CDR3 is TGTGCCAGCAGTTCCCCTAGCGGGAGCACAGATACGCAGTATTTT. Translation: CASSSPSGSTDTQYF.

The gene calls are TRBV27 and TRBJ1-6, with a tentative D call TRBD1 (5 bases). This CDR3 has 13 amino acids. Per the germline V gene, CDR1 is MNHEY and CDR2 is SMNVEV (reference sequence). The ends were cut back, 3 bases at V and 9 bases at J, with 9 bases in the middle. Here the CDR3 DNA reads TGTGCCAGCAGTTTTCGGACATCTTCACCCCTCCACTTT. This codes for CASSFRTSSPLHF.

This clone appeared a single time. The chain has TRBV28 and TRBJ1-4, with 7 bases identical to TRBD1. The CDR3 is made up of 15 amino acids. Per germline, CDR1 MDHEN and CDR2 SYDVKM. Unmatched junction bases numbered 6, after V lost 4 bases and J lost 4 bases. CDR3 protein: CASSSSGQNNEKLFF. In nucleotides, the CDR3 is TGTGCCAGCAGTTCCTCGGGACAGAATAATGAAAAACTGTTTTTT.

V and J are TRBV19 and TRBJ2-5; D not certain. The CDR3 is made up of 17 amino acids. The V gene's germline CDR1 is LNHDA and CDR2 SQIVND (reference sequence). Trimming left V 3 bases short and J 5 bases short, with 22 bases between. The CDR3 sequence: CASSMEMWANATETQYF. The CDR3, as DNA: TGTGCCAGTAGTATGGAAATGTGGGCAAACGCGACGGAGACCCAGTACTTC.

There are a few counts of this clone. The V and J genes are TRBV11-3 and TRBJ2-7; D gene unclear. This CDR3 region has 15 residues. CDR1 SGHNT and CDR2 YENEEA come from the germline V gene. Trimming cost V 5 bases and J 5 bases, with 19 bases left between them. This CDR3 reads CASSPDGVRLDEQYF. CDR3 coding DNA: TGTGCCAGCAGCCCAGATGGAGTTAGGTTGGACGAGCAGTACTTC.

The chain employs TRBV9 and TRBJ1-4; 10 bases align to TRBD1. The CDR3 extends over 16 amino acids. From germline, CDR1 is SGDLS and CDR2 YYNGEE. The V segment lost 3 bases and the J segment 4 bases; nucleotides outside the gene matches: 6. The CDR3 is CASSGGQGGNNEKLFF. The CDR3 bases are TGTGCCAGCAGCGGCGGACAGGGGGGGAATAATGAAAAACTGTTTTTT.

V is TRBV27 and J is TRBJ2-4; TRBD1 is a possible D gene (6 bases). This CDR3 contains 17 residues. Germline V gene lookup returns CDR1 MNHEY and CDR2 SMNVEV (reference sequence). With 0 bases removed from V and 5 bases from J, the gap between germline ends came to 17 bases. The CDR3 here is CASSLSSSRSGENIQYF. CDR3 nucleotide sequence: TGTGCCAGCAGTTTATCTTCCTCGAGGTCAGGGGAAAACATTCAGTACTTC.

J is TRBJ2-2 and V is TRBV14; TRBD2 might be the D (6 bases). Trimming shortened V by 5 bases and J by 5 bases, and 15 bases separated the two germline ends. Looked up from germline, CDR1 is SGHDN and CDR2 is FVKESK. This CDR3 spans 15 amino acids. The CDR3 is CASSLLSGRTGELFF. As DNA, the CDR3 is TGTGCCAGCAGCTTACTGTCTGGGAGGACCGGGGAGCTGTTTTTT.

V and J are TRBV10-3 and TRBJ1-2; D is uncertain. The germline V gene has CDR1 ENHRY and CDR2 SYGVKD. The CDR3 runs 13 residues. V lost 2 bases and J 4 bases, leaving 8 bases between the germline ends. CDR3 sequence (DNA): TGTGCCATCAGTGAGGCCCGGGGCTATGGCTACACCTTC. Translation: CAISEARGYGYTF.

V gene TRBV9 combines with J gene TRBJ1-1; D gene uncertain. The CDR3 contains 14 residues. The V end was cut by 1 base, the J end by 1 base, with 8 bases between. Germline V lookup: CDR1 SGDLS, CDR2 YYNGEE. The CDR3: CASSVNSWNTEAFF. For the CDR3, the DNA is TGTGCCAGCAGCGTAAACAGCTGGAACACTGAAGCTTTCTTT.

CDR3 protein: CASRRTGNNSPLHF. In DNA, the CDR3 is TGTGCCAGCAGGAGGACAGGGAATAATTCACCCCTCCACTTT. This chain links TRBV6-5 with TRBJ1-6, with TRBD1 matching 8 bases. CDR1 and CDR2 (germline): MNHEY, SVGAGI. V shed 6 bases and J 5 bases; nucleotides not matched to a gene: 3. This CDR3 spans 14 amino acids.

The V call is TRBV18, the J call TRBJ2-5; D may be TRBD2 (5 bases). CDR3 length: 14 residues. In germline, CDR1 is KGHSH, CDR2 LQKENI. V lost 5 bases to trimming and J lost 2 bases, with 12 bases between them. CDR3 DNA: TGTGCCAGCTCAGGCTGGCGGAGGCAAGAGACCCAGTACTTC. Protein: CASSGWRRQETQYF.

The chain links TRBV25-1 to TRBJ2-2; 11 bases line up with TRBD2. This CDR3 has 14 amino acids. After removal of 10 bases from V and 3 bases from J, the junction contained 4 bases not matched to a gene. Germline V gene data show CDR1 as MGHDK and CDR2 as SYGVNS. The DNA of the CDR3 is TGTGCCACCGGGACTAGCGGACACACCGGGGAGCTGTTTTTT. It specifies CATGTSGHTGELFF.

Here the CDR3 reads CASSGTSGSYEQYF. DNA for the CDR3: TGTGCCAGTAGCGGGACTAGCGGGAGCTACGAGCAGTACTTC. The chain links TRBV19 to TRBJ2-7, with 14 bases that match TRBD2. The CDR3 has 14 amino acids. Looked up from germline, CDR1 is LNHDA and CDR2 is SQIVND (reference sequence). Trimming cost V 6 bases and J 3 bases; bases outside gene matches: 1.

The chain combines TRBV7-8 with TRBJ2-7; possibly TRBD2 for D (5 bases). The CDR3 is made up of 14 amino acids. Trimming shortened V by 5 bases and J by 4 bases, and 15 bases separated the two germline ends. Germline V gives CDR1 SGHVS, CDR2 FQNEAQ. In nucleotides, the CDR3 is TGTGCCAGCAGCCGGTACACCGGCGGGTACGAGCAGTACGTC. Its translation: CASSRYTGGYEQYV.

This clone has only one observation. This chain uses TRBV11-2 with TRBJ2-5; TRBD2 might be the D (7 bases). Trimming cost V 1 base and J 4 bases, with 16 bases left between them. The CDR3 has 16 amino acids. Germline V gene lookup returns CDR1 SGHAT and CDR2 FQNNGV. This CDR3 reads CASSLAPGLGGETQYF. The CDR3 nucleotides read TGTGCCAGCAGCTTAGCCCCCGGACTAGGGGGAGAGACCCAGTACTTC.

The gene calls are TRBV4-2 and TRBJ2-3; 13 nucleotides align to TRBD2. Trimming at V came to 1 base and at J to 3 bases, leaving 1 base not matched to a gene. CDR1 LGHNA and CDR2 YNFKEQ come from the germline V gene. This CDR3 region has 16 residues. The CDR3 DNA reads as TGTGCCAGCAGCCAAGGGACTAGCGGGGGTACAGATACGCAGTATTTT. It specifies CASSQGTSGGTDTQYF.

The chain employs TRBV2 and TRBJ2-5; D is unclear. Germline V lookup: CDR1 SNHLY, CDR2 FYNNEI. V gave up 7 bases and J gave up 3 bases, with 9 bases separating them. The CDR3 has 12 amino acids. The CDR3 here is CASTPSEETQYF. DNA for the CDR3: TGTGCCAGCACGCCTTCGGAAGAGACCCAGTACTTC.

J is TRBJ1-1 and V is TRBV29-1; the match to TRBD1 covers 8 bases. The ends lost 6 bases at V and 6 bases at J; junction bases unmatched: 9. The CDR3 sequence is 13 residues long. Germline CDR1 is SQVTM and CDR2 is ANQGSEA. For the CDR3, the DNA is TGCAGCGTCAACAGGGGGGTTCGCCCTGAAGCTTTCTTT. Amino acids: CSVNRGVRPEAFF.

The J gene is TRBJ1-1, the V gene TRBV30; TRBD1 is a possible D gene (5 bases). The CDR3 sequence is 14 residues long. Per the germline V gene, CDR1 is GTSNPN and CDR2 is SVGIG (reference sequence). Deletions cut 1 base from V and 10 bases from J, with 19 bases between. In DNA, the CDR3 is TGTGCCTGGAGTGAGCAGACGGCGGCGGGGGGAGCTTTCTTT. Protein: CAWSEQTAAGGAFF.

The rearrangement joins TRBV19 to TRBJ1-5; TRBD1 matches 10 bases. CDR1 and CDR2 (germline): LNHDA, SQIVND (reference sequence). CDR3 length: 17 amino acids. Trimming at V came to 8 bases and at J to 4 bases, leaving 14 bases not matched to a gene. The CDR3 DNA is TGTGCCAGTGAGAGGGGTCCGGGACAGGGGCTTAATCAGCCCCAGCATTTT. It codes for CASERGPGQGLNQPQHF.

This clone was detected many times. The germline gene is not matched at one end of the junction; a read error may be the cause. V gene TRBV30 combines with J gene TRBJ1-3; D perhaps matches TRBD1 (5 bases). The CDR3 length is 12 residues. The germline gives CDR1 GTSNPN, CDR2 SVGIG (reference sequence). CDR3 residues: CAWTGSGNTIYF. The CDR3 region has the DNA TGTGCCTGGACAGGGTCTGGGAACACCATATATTTT.

A single count supports this clone. The chain recombines TRBV7-2 with TRBJ2-5; D perhaps matches TRBD2 (5 bases). V was trimmed by 6 bases and J by 5 bases, leaving 13 bases between them. Germline assignment: CDR1 SGHTA and CDR2 FQGNSA. CDR3 length: 13 residues. The CDR3 region is CASRPTMLETQYF. The CDR3 DNA is TGTGCCAGCAGACCGACTATGTTGGAGACCCAGTACTTC. Looking up the rest from reference TRBV7-2 and TRBJ2-5 gives the full variable domain: GAGVSQSPSNKVTEKGKDVELRCDPISGHTALYWYRQSLGQGLEFLIYFQGNSAPDKSGLPSDRFSAERTGGSVSTLTIQRTQQEDSAVYLCASRPTMLETQYFGPGTRLLVL.

The genes are TRBV27 and TRBJ1-2; TRBD1 is a possible D gene (5 bases). Germline values: CDR1 MNHEY, CDR2 SMNVEV (reference sequence). Trimming pared 3 bases from V and 2 bases from J, leaving 10 bases between. CDR3 length equals 14 residues. The CDR3 loop reads CASSFVGRNYGYTF. The CDR3 bases are TGTGCCAGCAGTTTTGTGGGGCGGAACTATGGCTACACCTTC.

This chain uses TRBV18 with TRBJ2-5; tentatively, D is TRBD2 (5 bases). The CDR3 runs to 13 residues. V lost 5 bases and J 2 bases, leaving 9 bases between the germline ends. Germline CDR1 KGHSH, CDR2 LQKENI. The CDR3 here is CASSGGLQETQYF. CDR3 sequence (DNA): TGTGCCAGCTCAGGCGGACTTCAAGAGACCCAGTACTTC. Full variable domain (outside the CDR3, taken from reference TRBV18 and TRBJ2-5): NAGVMQNPRHLVRRRGQEARLRCSPMKGHSHVYWYRQLPEEGLKFMVYLQKENIIDESGMPKERFSAEFPKEGPSILRIQQVVRGDSAAYFCASSGGLQETQYFGPGTRLLVL.

This chain connects TRBV18 to TRBJ2-1, with no clear D. V dropped 4 bases and J dropped 7 bases, with 8 bases sitting between them. The germline V gene encodes CDR1 KGHSH and CDR2 LQKENI. This CDR3 has 12 residues. CDR3 DNA: TGTGCCAGCTCACAGAACCTAAATGAGCAGTTCTTC. Protein product: CASSQNLNEQFF.

This chain connects TRBV7-9 to TRBJ1-2; D might be TRBD1 (6 bases). The germline gives CDR1 SEHNR, CDR2 FQNEAQ (reference sequence). This CDR3 is built from 16 residues. The V gene lost 6 bases and the J gene lost 5 bases, with 22 bases spanning the gap. The CDR3 DNA reads TGTGCCAGCAGGCCTAACCTCCGGGACACATGGTATGGCTACACCTTC. It encodes CASRPNLRDTWYGYTF.

The chain joins TRBV19 to TRBJ1-4; 8 nucleotides match TRBD1. This CDR3 contains 16 residues. V lost 1 base to trimming and J lost 7 bases; unmatched junction nucleotides: 8. Germline loops: CDR1 LNHDA, CDR2 SQIVND (reference sequence). CDR3 region: CASSIAGTGSFEKLFF. The CDR3 region has the DNA TGTGCCAGTAGTATAGCCGGGACAGGCAGTTTTGAAAAACTGTTTTTT.

This chain uses TRBV5-1 with TRBJ1-1; TRBD1 is a possible D gene (5 bases). Germline V CDR1 and CDR2: SGHRS, YFSETQ. V gave up 4 bases and J gave up 7 bases, with 20 bases separating them. The CDR3 extends over 15 amino acids. The CDR3 region is CASSATLTGPVEAFF. The CDR3 DNA sequence: TGCGCCAGCAGCGCGACCTTAACAGGCCCCGTTGAAGCTTTCTTT.

J is TRBJ1-6 and V is TRBV15; D is undetermined. V shed 0 bases and J shed 9 bases, with 12 bases lying between them. Germline values: CDR1 LNHNV, CDR2 YYDKDF (reference sequence). This CDR3 has 15 amino acids. This CDR3 is CATSRDGGRGSPLHF. In nucleotides, the CDR3 is TGTGCCACCAGCAGAGACGGAGGGAGAGGTTCACCCCTCCACTTT. Full variable domain (rest looked up from reference TRBV15 and TRBJ1-6): DAMVIQNPRYQVTQFGKPVTLSCSQTLNHNVMYWYQQKSSQAPKLLFHYYDKDFNNEADTPDNFQSRRPNTSFCFLDIRSPGLGDTAMYLCATSRDGGRGSPLHFGNGTRLTVT.